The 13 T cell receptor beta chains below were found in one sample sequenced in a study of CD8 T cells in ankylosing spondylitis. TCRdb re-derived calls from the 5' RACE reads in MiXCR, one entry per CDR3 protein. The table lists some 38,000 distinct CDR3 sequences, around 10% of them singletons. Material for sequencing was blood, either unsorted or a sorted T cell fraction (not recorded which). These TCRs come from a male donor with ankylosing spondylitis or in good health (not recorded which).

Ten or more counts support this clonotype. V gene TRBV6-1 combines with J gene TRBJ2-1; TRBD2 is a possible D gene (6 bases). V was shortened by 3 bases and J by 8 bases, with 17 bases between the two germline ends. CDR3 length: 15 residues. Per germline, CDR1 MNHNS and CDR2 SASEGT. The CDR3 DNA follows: TGTGCCAGCAGTGAGACGGGGGACGCTTGGCATGAGCAGTTCTTC. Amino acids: CASSETGDAWHEQFF.

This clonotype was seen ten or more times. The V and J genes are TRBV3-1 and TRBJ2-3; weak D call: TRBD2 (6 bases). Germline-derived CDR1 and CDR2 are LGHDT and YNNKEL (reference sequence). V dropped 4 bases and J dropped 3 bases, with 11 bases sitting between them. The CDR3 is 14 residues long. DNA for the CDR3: TGTGCCAGCAGCCTGGGCAGCGGGACAGATACGCAGTATTTT. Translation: CASSLGSGTDTQYF.

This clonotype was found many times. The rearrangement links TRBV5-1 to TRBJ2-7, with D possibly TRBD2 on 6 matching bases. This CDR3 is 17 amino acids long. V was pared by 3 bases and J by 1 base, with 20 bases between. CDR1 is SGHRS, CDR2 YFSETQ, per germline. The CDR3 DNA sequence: TGCGCCAGCAGCTACTACATTGCGGGGAAGAGTTCCTACGAGCAGTACTTC. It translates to CASSYYIAGKSSYEQYF.

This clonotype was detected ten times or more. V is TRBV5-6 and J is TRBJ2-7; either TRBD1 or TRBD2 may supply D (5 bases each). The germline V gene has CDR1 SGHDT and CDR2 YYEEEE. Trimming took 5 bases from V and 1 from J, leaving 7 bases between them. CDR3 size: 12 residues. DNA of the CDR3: TGTGCCAGCAGTGAGGGGTCCTACGAGCAGTACTTC. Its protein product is CASSEGSYEQYF. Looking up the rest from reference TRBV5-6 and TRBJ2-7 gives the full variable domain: DAGVTQSPTHLIKTRGQQVTLRCSPKSGHDTVSWYQQALGQGPQFIFQYYEEEERQRGNFPDRFSGHQFPNYSSELNVNALLLGDSALYLCASSEGSYEQYFGPGTRLTVT.

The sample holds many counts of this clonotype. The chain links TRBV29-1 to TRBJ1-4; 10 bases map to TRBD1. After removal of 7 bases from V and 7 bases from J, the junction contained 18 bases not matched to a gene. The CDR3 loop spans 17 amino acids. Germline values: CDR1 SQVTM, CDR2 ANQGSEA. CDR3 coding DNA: TGCAGCGCCCGAAGGGGGACAGGGGTCAGGGTGTCTGAAAAACTGTTTTTT. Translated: CSARRGTGVRVSEKLFF.

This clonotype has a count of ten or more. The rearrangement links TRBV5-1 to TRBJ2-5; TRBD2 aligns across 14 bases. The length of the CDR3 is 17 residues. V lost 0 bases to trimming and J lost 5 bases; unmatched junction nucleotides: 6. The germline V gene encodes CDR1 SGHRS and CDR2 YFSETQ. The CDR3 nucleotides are TGCGCCAGCAGCTTGGGGGGACTAGCGGGAGCCGGCGAGACCCAGTACTTC. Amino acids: CASSLGGLAGAGETQYF.

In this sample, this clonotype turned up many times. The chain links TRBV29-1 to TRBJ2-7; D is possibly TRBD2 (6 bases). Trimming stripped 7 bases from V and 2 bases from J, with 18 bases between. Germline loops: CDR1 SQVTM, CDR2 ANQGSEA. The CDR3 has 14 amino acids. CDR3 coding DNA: TGCAGCGCCCTTACGGAGGGGTTCCCCTACGAGCAGTACTTC. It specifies CSALTEGFPYEQYF.

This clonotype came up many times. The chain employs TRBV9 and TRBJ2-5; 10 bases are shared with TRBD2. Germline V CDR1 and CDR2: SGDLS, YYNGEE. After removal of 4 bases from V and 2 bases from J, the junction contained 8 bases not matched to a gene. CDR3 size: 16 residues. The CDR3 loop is CASSTVGLAAQETQYF. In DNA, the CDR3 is TGTGCCAGCAGCACCGTCGGACTAGCGGCGCAAGAGACCCAGTACTTC.

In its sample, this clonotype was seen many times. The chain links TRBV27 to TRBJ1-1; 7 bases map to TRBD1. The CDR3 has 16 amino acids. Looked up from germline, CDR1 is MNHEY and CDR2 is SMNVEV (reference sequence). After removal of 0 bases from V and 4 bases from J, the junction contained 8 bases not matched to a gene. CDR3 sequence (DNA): TGTGCCAGCAGTTTATCCGAAGGGGGCGGTCGCACTGAAGCTTTCTTT. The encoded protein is CASSLSEGGGRTEAFF.

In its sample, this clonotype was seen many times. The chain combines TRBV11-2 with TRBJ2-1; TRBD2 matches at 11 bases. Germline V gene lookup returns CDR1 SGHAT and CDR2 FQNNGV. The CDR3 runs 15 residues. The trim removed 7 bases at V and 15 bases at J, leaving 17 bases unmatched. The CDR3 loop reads CASTQLIIAGGPWFF. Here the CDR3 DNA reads TGTGCCAGCACCCAATTAATAATAGCGGGAGGGCCCTGGTTCTTC.

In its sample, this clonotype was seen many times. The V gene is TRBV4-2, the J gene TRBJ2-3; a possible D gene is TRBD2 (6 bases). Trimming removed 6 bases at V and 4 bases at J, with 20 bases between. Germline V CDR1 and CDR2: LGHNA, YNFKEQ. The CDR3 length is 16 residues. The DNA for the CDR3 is TGTGCCAGCAGGGAGGGGCGGGATGGTTCCGCAGATACGCAGTATTTT. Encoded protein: CASREGRDGSADTQYF.

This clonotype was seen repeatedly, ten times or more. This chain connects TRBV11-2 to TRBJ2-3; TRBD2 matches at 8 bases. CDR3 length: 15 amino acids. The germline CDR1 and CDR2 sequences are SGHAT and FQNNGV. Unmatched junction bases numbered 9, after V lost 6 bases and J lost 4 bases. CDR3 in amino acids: CASSPGTSGADTQYF. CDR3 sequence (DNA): TGTGCCAGCAGTCCCGGGACTAGTGGCGCAGATACGCAGTATTTT.

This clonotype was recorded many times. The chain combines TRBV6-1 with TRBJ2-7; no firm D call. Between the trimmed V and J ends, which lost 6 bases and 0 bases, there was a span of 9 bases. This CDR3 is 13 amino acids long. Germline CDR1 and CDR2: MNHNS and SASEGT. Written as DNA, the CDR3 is TGTGCCAGCAGACCACGTCGCTCCTACGAGCAGTACTTC. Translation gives CASRPRRSYEQYF.